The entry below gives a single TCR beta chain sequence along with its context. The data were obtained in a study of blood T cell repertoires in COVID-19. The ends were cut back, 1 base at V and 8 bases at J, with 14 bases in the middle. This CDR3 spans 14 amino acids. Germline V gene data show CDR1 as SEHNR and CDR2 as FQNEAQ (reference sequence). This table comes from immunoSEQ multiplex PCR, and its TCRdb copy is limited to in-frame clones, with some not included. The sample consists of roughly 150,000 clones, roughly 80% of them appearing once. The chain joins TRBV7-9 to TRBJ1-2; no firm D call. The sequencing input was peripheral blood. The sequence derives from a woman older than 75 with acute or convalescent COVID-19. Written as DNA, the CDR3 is TGTGCCAGCAGCTTAGAGGAGGGCTTGAGGGGCTACACCTTC. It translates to CASSLEEGLRGYTF.